This T cell receptor beta chain appears in the sequencing data of a study of cytomegalovirus exposure and HLA in healthy donors. Study-wide findings and caveats: Immune exposure data for these donors was limited to CMV serostatus. Accurate prediction of most subjects' HLA-A and HLA-B alleles from TCR beta sequences was reported. Per published reports, the classifier diagnosed cytomegalovirus status with high specificity and sensitivity. TRBV6-2, TRBV6-3 and other indistinguishable V segments were excluded.

Both 60 Vbeta primers and 13 Jbeta primers went into the PCR. Only in-frame clones appear in the TCRdb table, and some are missing; sequencing was by immunoSEQ multiplex PCR. The table has roughly 180,000 clones, 76% seen once. With respect to this clone: No antigen is known for it.

The CDR3 consists of 15 residues. V dropped 0 bases and J dropped 4 bases, with 10 bases sitting between them. CDR1 MNHEY and CDR2 SVGAGI come from the germline V gene. This rearrangement joins TRBV6-5 to TRBJ1-3, with D possibly being TRBD1 (5 bases). The receptor was isolated from a man younger than 35 in good health and CMV-seronegative. The sample comprised PBMCs. The chain's CDR3 is CASSYSGGRGNTIYF. The CDR3 nucleotides read TGTGCCAGCAGTTACTCGGGGGGTAGAGGAAACACCATATATTTT.